The rows below give T cell receptor beta chains drawn from one sample of a study of T cell changes during pregnancy in multiple sclerosis. This table comes from immunoSEQ multiplex PCR, and its TCRdb copy is limited to in-frame clones, with some not included. The repertoire includes fewer than 50,000 clones, roughly nine tenths of them detected once, and roughly 0.57% sits in the top ten. The source material was CD4+ T cells from peripheral blood mononuclear cells, sampled in the first trimester of pregnancy. The source is a female donor with multiple sclerosis, enrolled in a pregnancy study. Both conserved end residues are part of each CDR3. The D gene is left open where the match is weak. Clone size is stated in some rows and not others, as once, few, many or a class when expanded.

>TRBJ2-2|-|TRBV28|-
CASITQALTGELFF
TGTGCCAGCATAACACAGGCTCTAACCGGGGAGCTGTTTTTT
>TRBJ1-2|-|TRBV2|-
CASGIDRRDPHYGYTF
TGTGCCAGCGGAATCGACCGCAGGGATCCCCACTATGGCTACACCTTC
>TRBJ1-1|TRBD1|TRBV7-2|-
CASSLAGTGGLRAEAFF
TGTGCCAGCAGCTTAGCCGGGACAGGGGGCTTAAGGGCTGAAGCTTTCTTT
>TRBJ2-1|-|TRBV2|-
CASTQNLIRRNEQFF
TGTGCCAGCACGCAAAACTTAATAAGGCGGAATGAGCAGTTCTTC
>TRBJ2-2|-|TRBV30|-
CAGSKAGTGELFF
TGTGCCGGATCAAAAGCAGGGACCGGGGAGCTGTTTTTT
>TRBJ1-1|-|TRBV28|-
CASTSDTEAFF
TGTGCCAGCACCTCGGACACTGAAGCTTTCTTT
>TRBJ2-4|-|TRBV5-4|-
CASSLQQGDQYF
TGTGCCAGCAGCTTGCAACAGGGTGATCAGTACTTC
>TRBJ1-2|-|TRBV27|once
CASSLASAAGYTF
TGTGCCAGCAGTTTAGCGTCAGCGGCAGGCTACACCTTC
>TRBJ2-1|TRBD1|TRBV14|-
CASSRTGADLEQFF
TGTGCCAGCAGCCGGACAGGGGCCGACCTTGAGCAGTTCTTC
>TRBJ1-3|-|TRBV30|-
CAWAPGNTIYF
TGTGCCTGGGCGCCTGGAAACACCATATATTTT
>TRBJ1-2|-|TRBV11-2|-
CASSLWVEDYGYTF
TGTGCCAGCAGCTTATGGGTGGAGGACTATGGCTACACCTTC
>TRBJ2-1|-|TRBV7-2|-
CASSLLGRGSFNEQFF
TGTGCCAGCAGCTTATTGGGCAGGGGATCTTTCAATGAGCAGTTCTTC
>TRBJ1-4|TRBD1|TRBV7-9|-
CASSLRGGDEKLFF
TGTGCCAGCAGCTTACGAGGGGGCGATGAAAAACTGTTTTTT
>TRBJ1-2|TRBD1|TRBV6-5|-
CASNNRGEGNGYTF
TGTGCCAGCAATAACAGGGGAGAAGGGAATGGCTACACCTTC
>TRBJ2-3|-|TRBV7-9|-
CASSLTVADTQYF
TGTGCCAGCAGCTTAACGGTCGCCGATACGCAGTATTTT
>TRBJ1-2|TRBD1|TRBV29-1|-
CSAQGDYGYTF
TGCAGCGCACAGGGGGACTATGGCTACACCTTC
>TRBJ1-2|-|TRBV7-2|-
CASSLDTDRGAYTF
TGTGCCAGCAGCTTAGATACTGACCGTGGGGCCTACACCTTC
>TRBJ2-3|-|TRBV9|-
CASSVEGGDGPADTQYF
TGTGCCAGCAGCGTAGAGGGGGGGGATGGCCCAGCGGATACGCAGTATTTT
>TRBJ1-2|-|TRBV30|-
CAWSVGRDYGYTF
TGTGCCTGGAGTGTCGGCAGGGACTATGGCTACACCTTC
>TRBJ2-3|TRBD2|TRBV4-1|-
CASSRLAGVADTQYF
TGCGCCAGCAGCAGACTAGCGGGAGTGGCAGATACGCAGTATTTT
>TRBJ1-2|-|TRBV5-1|-
CASSLGPTANYGYTF
TGCGCCAGCAGCTTGGGGCCCACAGCTAACTATGGCTACACCTTC
>TRBJ2-2|-|TRBV7-3|-
CASSPRGGRAGELFF
TGTGCCAGCAGCCCAAGGGGGGGGCGCGCCGGGGAGCTGTTTTTT
>TRBJ1-2|-|TRBV28|-
CASSTPIGQGPYGYTF
TGTGCCAGCAGTACTCCTATTGGGCAGGGCCCCTATGGCTACACCTTC
>TRBJ2-1|-|TRBV20-1|-
CSAHKNNEQFF
TGCAGTGCCCACAAAAACAATGAGCAGTTCTTC
>TRBJ1-5|-|TRBV12-5|-
CASGLVLSRDTNQPQHF
TGTGCTAGTGGTTTGGTATTGTCCCGGGACACAAATCAGCCCCAGCATTTT
>TRBJ2-3|TRBD2|TRBV29-1|once
CSVGTSGNTDTQYF
TGCAGCGTAGGGACTAGCGGGAACACAGATACGCAGTATTTT